This record covers a single TCR beta chain. Its antigen remains unknown. These data belong to a study of cytomegalovirus exposure and HLA in healthy donors. The PCR contained 60 Vbeta and 13 Jbeta primers. TCRdb keeps only in-frame clones here, not all; method: immunoSEQ multiplex PCR. The table has roughly 150,000 clones, 79% seen once. Study-level points and caveats: In vitro data verified three CMV-associated chains as specific for CMV antigens. A missense variant in DCLRE1C was later tied to TCR beta V- and J-gene trimming. Within the data, a cluster of highly shared sequence variants was likely a sequencing artifact.

Sequencing was performed on PBMCs. The source of this sequence is a man aged 35-49 years in good health and CMV-seropositive.

CDR3 region: CASRRQGKTGELFF. The DNA for the CDR3 is TGTGCCAGCAGGAGGCAGGGGAAGACCGGGGAGCTGTTTTTT. The V gene is TRBV27, the J gene TRBJ2-2; the D gene is possibly TRBD1 (6 bases). Looked up from germline, CDR1 is MNHEY and CDR2 is SMNVEV (reference sequence). This CDR3 is 14 amino acids long. V dropped 6 bases and J dropped 5 bases, with 13 bases sitting between them.